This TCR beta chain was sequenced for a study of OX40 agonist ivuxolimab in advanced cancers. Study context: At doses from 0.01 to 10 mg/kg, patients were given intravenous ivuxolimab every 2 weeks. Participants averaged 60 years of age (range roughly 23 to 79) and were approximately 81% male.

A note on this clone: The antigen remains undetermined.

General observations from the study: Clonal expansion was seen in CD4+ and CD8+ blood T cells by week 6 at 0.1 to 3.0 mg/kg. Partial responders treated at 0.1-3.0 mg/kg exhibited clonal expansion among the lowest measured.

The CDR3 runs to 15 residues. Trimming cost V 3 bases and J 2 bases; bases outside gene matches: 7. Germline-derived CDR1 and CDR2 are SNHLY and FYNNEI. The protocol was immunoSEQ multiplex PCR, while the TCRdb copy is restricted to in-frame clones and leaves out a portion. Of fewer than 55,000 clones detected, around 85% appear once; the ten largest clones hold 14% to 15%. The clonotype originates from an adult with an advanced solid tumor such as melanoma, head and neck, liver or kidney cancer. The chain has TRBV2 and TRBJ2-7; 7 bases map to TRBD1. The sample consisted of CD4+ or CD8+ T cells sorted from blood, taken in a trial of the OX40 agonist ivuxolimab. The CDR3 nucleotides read TGTGCCAGCAGTGACGAGAACAGGGGAGCCTACGAGCAGTACTTC. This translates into CASSDENRGAYEQYF.